The text below deals with one T cell receptor (beta chain). What it binds is not known. A read error may account for a junction end that differs from germline. The germline V gene has CDR1 SGHAT and CDR2 FQNNGV. This CDR3 region has 15 residues. These data are taken from a study of tumor and adjacent non-tumor tissue in lung cancer. Turning to the study itself: There were fewer than 15 adenocarcinoma, 2 squamous cell carcinoma and 1 small cell lung cancer cases.

Broader study findings: Normal lung showed higher cumulative top 100 clone frequency than tumor. Significantly higher TCR diversity was found in tumor than normal lung.

The template was RNA from unsorted bulk tissue. TCRbeta libraries were built with three rounds of nested PCR, modified from ARM-PCR. TCRdb recomputed calls from the multiplex PCR reads with MiXCR, one row per CDR3 protein. The sample shows about 110,000 distinct CDR3 sequences, 75% of them seen only once. The sequenced material came from lung tumor tissue. This sequence was found in a woman aged 55 to 70 with non-small cell lung cancer. The chain recombines TRBV11-2 with TRBJ2-7; 9 nucleotides align to TRBD2. The CDR3 DNA is TGTGCCAGCAGCTACAGGACTAGCGAGAGCTACGAGCAATACTTT. Protein product: CASSYRTSESYEQYF.